This TCR beta chain was retrieved from a study of cytomegalovirus exposure and HLA in healthy donors. The repertoire was sequenced with immunoSEQ multiplex PCR; TCRdb's copy has only in-frame clones and lacks some. The top ten clones hold 7.5% to 10% of a sample with tens of thousands of clones, over 85% of them seen once. Source material: PBMCs. The clonotype comes from a woman aged 18-29 years in good health and CMV-seropositive.

CDR3 in DNA: TGCGCCAGCAGCCCGGACGGGAACAATCAGCCCCAGCATTTT. Translated: CASSPDGNNQPQHF. V usage is TRBV5-1 and J usage is TRBJ1-5; D not certain. The CDR3 loop spans 14 amino acids. Germline assignment: CDR1 SGHRS and CDR2 YFSETQ. V dropped 4 bases and J dropped 3 bases, with 11 bases sitting between them.